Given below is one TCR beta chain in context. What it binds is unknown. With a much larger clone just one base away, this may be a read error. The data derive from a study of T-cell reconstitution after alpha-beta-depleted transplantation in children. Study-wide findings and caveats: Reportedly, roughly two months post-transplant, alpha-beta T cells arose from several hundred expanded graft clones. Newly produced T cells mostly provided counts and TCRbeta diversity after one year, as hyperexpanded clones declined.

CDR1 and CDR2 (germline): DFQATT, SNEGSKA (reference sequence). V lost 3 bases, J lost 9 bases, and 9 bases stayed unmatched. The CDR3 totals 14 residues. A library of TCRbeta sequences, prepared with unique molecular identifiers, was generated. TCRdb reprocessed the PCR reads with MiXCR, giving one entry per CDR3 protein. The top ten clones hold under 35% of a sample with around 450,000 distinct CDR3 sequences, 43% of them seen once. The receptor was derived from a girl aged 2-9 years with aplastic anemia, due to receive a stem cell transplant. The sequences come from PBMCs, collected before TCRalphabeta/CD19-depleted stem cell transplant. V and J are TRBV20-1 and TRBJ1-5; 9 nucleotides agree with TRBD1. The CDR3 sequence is CSARAQGARRPQHF. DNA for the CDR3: TGCAGTGCTAGGGCACAGGGGGCAAGGCGGCCCCAGCATTTT.